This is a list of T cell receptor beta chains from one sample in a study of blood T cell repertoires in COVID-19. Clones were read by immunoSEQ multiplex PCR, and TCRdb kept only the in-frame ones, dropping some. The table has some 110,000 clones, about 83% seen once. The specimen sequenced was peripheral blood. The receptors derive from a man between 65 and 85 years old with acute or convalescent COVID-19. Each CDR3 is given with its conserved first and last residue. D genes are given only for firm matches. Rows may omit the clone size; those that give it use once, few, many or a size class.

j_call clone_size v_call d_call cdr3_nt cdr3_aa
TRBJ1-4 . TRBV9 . TGTGCCAGCAGCGTAGGTGGAGGGAGTGGCTCTAATGAAAAACTGTTTTTT CASSVGGGSGSNEKLFF
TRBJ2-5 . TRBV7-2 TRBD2 TGTGCCAGCAGCTCAGGACTAGCGGGACAAGAGACCCAGTACTTC CASSSGLAGQETQYF
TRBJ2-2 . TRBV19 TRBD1 TGTGCCGGGGGAACAGGGGGCACCGGGGAGCTGTTTTTT CAGGTGGTGELFF
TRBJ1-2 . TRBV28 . TGTGCCAGCAGTCCTGGACAGAGTAACTATGGCTACACCTTC CASSPGQSNYGYTF
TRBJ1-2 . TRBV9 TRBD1 TGTGCCAGCAGCCCCGGGACAGATAACTATGGCTACACCTTC CASSPGTDNYGYTF
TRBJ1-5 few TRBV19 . TGTGCCAGTAGTATGCAGGGGTGGCAACAGCCCCAGCATTTT CASSMQGWQQPQHF
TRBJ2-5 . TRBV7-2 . TGTGCCAGCAGCCCCGCAACGGGGTGGAGAGCCCAGTACTTC CASSPATGWRAQYF
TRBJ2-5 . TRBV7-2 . TGTGCCAGCAGCTTAAGCGGCGGTCAAGAGACCCAGTACTTC CASSLSGGQETQYF
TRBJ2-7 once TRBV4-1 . TGCGCCAGCAGCCAAGGGAGCGGAGGGTTCGTCTACGAGCAGTACTTC CASSQGSGGFVYEQYF
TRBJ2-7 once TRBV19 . TGTGCCAGTAGTATAGGGTCAACAGGATCCTACGAGCAGTACTTC CASSIGSTGSYEQYF
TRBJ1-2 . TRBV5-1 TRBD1 TGCGCCAGCAGCACCGGGACAGGCGCCCTTGGCTACACCTTC CASSTGTGALGYTF
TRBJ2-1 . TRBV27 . TGTGCCAGCAGTTGGGCGAGGAGGGGATACAATGAGCAGTTCTTC CASSWARRGYNEQFF
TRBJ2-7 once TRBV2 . TGTGCCAGCAGTGCCCTAATCGGGAGCTACGAGCAGTACTTC CASSALIGSYEQYF
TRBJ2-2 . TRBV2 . TGTGCCAGCAGTGGTTTAGTGAACACCGGGGAGCTGTTTTTT CASSGLVNTGELFF
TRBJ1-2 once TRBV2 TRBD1 TGTGCCAGCAGGACTGGACAGGGAGCTCACTATGGCTACACCTTC CASRTGQGAHYGYTF
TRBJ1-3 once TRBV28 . TGTGCCAGCAGTTCTCTCCCAGGGGATAACACCATATATTTT CASSSLPGDNTIYF
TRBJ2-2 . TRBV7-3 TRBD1 TGTGCCAGCAGCTACGGACAGGTTAACACCGGGGAGCTGTTTTTT CASSYGQVNTGELFF
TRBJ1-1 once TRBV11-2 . TGTGCCAGCAGCCCCAGGGCATCATCCCTGATGGCTTTCTTT CASSPRASSLMAFF
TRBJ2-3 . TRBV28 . TGTGCCAGCACCCCAGCGGGCGACACAGATACGCAGTATTTT CASTPAGDTDTQYF
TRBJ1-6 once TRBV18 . TGTGCCAGCTCACAGCGGGACGGAGATAATTCACCCCTCCACTTT CASSQRDGDNSPLHF
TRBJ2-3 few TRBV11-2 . TGTGCCAGCAGCTTACAGGGGGGTCGGGGGCGACGCACAGATACGCAGTATTTT CASSLQGGRGRRTDTQYF
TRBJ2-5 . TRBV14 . TGTGCCAGCAGCCAAGAAAATAGTTATGAGACCCAGTACTTC CASSQENSYETQYF
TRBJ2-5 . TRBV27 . TGTGCCAGCAGCCCTCTCCCGGGTGATAAGACCCAGTACTTC CASSPLPGDKTQYF
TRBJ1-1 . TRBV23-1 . TGCGCCAGCAGTCAAGTAGAAAAGAAGAACACTGAAGCTTTCTTT CASSQVEKKNTEAFF
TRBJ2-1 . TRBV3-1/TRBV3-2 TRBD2 TGTGCCAGCAGCCAAGACGTAGGCGGGGGGGTCAATGAGCAGTTCTTC CASSQDVGGGVNEQFF